The 5 T cell receptor beta chains given below trace back to one sample, sequenced in a study of blood T cells in healthy people across ages (dated by TCRdb to between 2014 and 2017). Libraries were constructed by 5' RACE. Sequencing was performed on an Illumina HiSeq 2500. A second PCR of roughly 6 to 11 cycles was performed with a sample-barcoded 5' primer and a J-beta primer mix. The public reads were run again by TCRdb, first through fastp at Q25 and then through MiXCR, and only productive beta chains were kept. Records with the same CDR3 protein are collapsed into one entry carrying the most frequent genes and DNA. Recorded for this sample are around 700,000 distinct CDR3 sequences; about 25% of them occurred a single time. 9.4% of the sample is taken by the ten largest. This same sample was also taken into another study, of T cells of mothers and their children.

Sequencing input: blood. These receptors came from a boy aged 5-17 years in good health.

This clonotype was seen a few times. The gene calls are TRBV12-3 or TRBV12-4 and TRBJ2-5; D possibly corresponds to TRBD1 (5 bases). The DNA end favors TRBJ2-1, so the J call may be wrong. The CDR3 totals 13 residues. CDR3 bases: TGTGCCAGCAGAACCACAGGTTACAATGAGCAGTTCTTC. Protein: CASRTTGYNEQFF.

V and J are TRBV3-1 and TRBJ1-4, with 8 bases that match TRBD1. The germline V gene encodes CDR1 LGHDT and CDR2 YNNKEL (reference sequence). The CDR3 has 15 residues. J was trimmed by 3 bases and V by 4 bases; bases with no gene match: 4. In DNA, the CDR3 is TGTGCCAGCAGCCGGACAGGGCCGTCTAATGAAAAACTGTTTTTT. Residues: CASSRTGPSNEKLFF. The full variable domain, its missing parts supplied by reference TRBV3-1 and TRBJ1-4, is DTAVSQTPKYLVTQMGNDKSIKCEQNLGHDTMYWYKQDSKKFLKIMFSYNNKELIINETVPNRFSPKSPDKAHLNLHINSLELGDSAVYFCASSRTGPSNEKLFFGSGTQLSVL.

This clonotype was seen ten or more times. The chain has TRBV7-2 and TRBJ2-1; 12 bases fit TRBD2. V shed 2 bases and J 9 bases; nucleotides not matched to a gene: 5. The CDR3 spans 15 residues. Germline assignment: CDR1 SGHTA and CDR2 FQGNSA. This CDR3 reads CASSLLAGGKSEQFF. CDR3 in DNA: TGTGCCAGCAGCTTACTAGCGGGGGGGAAGAGTGAGCAGTTCTTC.

V and J are TRBV10-3 and TRBJ2-5, with D possibly being TRBD1 (5 bases). CDR1 is ENHRY and CDR2 is SYGVKD in the germline V gene. The CDR3 length is 14 residues. Trimming took off 3 bases at V and 1 base at J, with 9 bases between the two ends. The DNA of the CDR3 is TGTGCCATCAGTGACCCCCAGGGCCAAGAGACCCAGTACTTC. It yields the protein CAISDPQGQETQYF.

The chain links TRBV25-1 to TRBJ2-7; D remains unclear. Trimming stripped 6 bases from V and 0 bases from J, with 12 bases between. This CDR3 spans 14 amino acids. Germline V lookup: CDR1 MGHDK, CDR2 SYGVNS. CDR3 in amino acids: CASRRPTGSYEQYF. The CDR3 DNA sequence: TGTGCCAGCAGACGCCCAACGGGCTCCTACGAGCAGTACTTC.